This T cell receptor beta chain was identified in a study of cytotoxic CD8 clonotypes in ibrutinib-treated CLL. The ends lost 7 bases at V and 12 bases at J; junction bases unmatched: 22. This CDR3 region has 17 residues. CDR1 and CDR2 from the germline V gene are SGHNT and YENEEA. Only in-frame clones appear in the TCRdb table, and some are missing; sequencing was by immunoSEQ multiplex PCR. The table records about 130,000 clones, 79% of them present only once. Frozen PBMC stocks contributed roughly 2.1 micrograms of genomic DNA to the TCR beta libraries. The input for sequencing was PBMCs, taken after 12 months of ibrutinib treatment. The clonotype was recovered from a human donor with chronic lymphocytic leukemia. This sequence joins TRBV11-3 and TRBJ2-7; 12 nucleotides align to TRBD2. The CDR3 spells CASTISGAPETSGSPYF. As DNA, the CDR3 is TGTGCCAGCACCATTTCGGGGGCACCCGAGACTAGCGGGAGTCCGTACTTC. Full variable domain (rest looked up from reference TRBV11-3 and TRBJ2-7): EAGVVQSPRYKIIEKKQPVAFWCNPISGHNTLYWYLQNLGQGPELLIRYENEEAVDDSQLPKDRFSAERLKGVDSTLKIQPAELGDSAVYLCASTISGAPETSGSPYFGPGTRLTVT.